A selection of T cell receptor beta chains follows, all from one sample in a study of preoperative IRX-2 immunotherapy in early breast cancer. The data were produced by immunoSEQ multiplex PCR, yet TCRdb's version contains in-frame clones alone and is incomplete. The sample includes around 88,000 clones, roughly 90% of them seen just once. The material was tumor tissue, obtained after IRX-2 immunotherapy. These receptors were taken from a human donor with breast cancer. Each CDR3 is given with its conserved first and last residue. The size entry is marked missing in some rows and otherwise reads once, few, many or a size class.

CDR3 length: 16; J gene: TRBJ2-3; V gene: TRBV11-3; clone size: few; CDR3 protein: CASSWGGSTSTDTQYF
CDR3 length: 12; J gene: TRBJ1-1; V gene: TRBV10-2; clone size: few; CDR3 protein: CASGTGDAEAFF
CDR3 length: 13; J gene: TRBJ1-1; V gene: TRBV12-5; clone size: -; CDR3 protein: CASNLFRGAEAFF
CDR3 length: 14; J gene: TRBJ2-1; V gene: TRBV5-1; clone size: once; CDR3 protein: CASSLDRGGNEQFF
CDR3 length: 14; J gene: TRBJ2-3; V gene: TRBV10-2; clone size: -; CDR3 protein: CANPQRERTDTQYF
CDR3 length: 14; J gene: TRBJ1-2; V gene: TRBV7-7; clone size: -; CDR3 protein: CASNQQGIIYGYTF
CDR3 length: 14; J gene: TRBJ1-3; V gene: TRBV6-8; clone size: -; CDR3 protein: CASRSGGLGNTIYF
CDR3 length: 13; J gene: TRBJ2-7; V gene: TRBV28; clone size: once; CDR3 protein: CASSLRTSYEQYF
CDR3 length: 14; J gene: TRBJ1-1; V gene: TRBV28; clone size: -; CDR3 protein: CASILYGKNTEAFF
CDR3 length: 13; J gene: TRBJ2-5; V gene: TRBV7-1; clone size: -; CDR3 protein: CASRLQGYETQYF
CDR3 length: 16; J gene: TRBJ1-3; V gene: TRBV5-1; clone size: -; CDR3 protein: CASSLAGTGYGNTIYF
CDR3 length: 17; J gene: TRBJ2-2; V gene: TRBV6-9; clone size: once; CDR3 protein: CASSGYGAGRGTGELFF
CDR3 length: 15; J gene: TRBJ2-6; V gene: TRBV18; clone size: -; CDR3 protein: CASSPVRDGANVLTF
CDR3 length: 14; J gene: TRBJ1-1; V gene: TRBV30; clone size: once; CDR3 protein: CAWSEPGKDTEAFF
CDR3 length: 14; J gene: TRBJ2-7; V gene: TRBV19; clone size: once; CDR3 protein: CASKPGRGSYEQYF
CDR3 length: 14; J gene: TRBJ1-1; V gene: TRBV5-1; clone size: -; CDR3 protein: CASSLASMSTEAFF
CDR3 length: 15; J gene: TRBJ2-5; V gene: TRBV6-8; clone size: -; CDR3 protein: CASGRQGTGQETQYF
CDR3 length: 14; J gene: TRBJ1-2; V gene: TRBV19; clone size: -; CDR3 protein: CASRIGGSNYGYTF
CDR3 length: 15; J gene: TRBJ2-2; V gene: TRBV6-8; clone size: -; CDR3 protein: CASSYVLGNTGELFF
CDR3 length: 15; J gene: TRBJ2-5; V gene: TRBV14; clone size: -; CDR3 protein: CASSNAFQGWETQYF
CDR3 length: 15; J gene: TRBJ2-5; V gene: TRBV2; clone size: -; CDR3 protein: CATGGPAGGQETQYF
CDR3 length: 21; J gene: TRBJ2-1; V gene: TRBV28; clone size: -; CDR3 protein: CASSFPGSGQGSDWYYNEQFF
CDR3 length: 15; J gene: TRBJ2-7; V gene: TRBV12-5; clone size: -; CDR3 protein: CASGLVQGASYEQYF
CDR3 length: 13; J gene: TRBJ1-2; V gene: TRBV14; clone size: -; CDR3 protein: CASSVIIGGGYTF
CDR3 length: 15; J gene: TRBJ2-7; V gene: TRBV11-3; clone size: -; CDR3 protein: CASSPRDRGPHEQYF
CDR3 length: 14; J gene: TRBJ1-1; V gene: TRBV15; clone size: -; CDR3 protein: CATSRTGKYTEAFF
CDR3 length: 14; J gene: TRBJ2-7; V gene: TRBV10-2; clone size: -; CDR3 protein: CASSLDPLSGEQYF
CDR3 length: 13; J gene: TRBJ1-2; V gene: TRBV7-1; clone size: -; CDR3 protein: CASSIVQGWGYTF
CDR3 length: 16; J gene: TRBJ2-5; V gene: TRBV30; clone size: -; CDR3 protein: CAWAKREKSFGETQYF
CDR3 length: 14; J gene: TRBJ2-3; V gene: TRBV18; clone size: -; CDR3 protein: CASSPFATTDTQYF
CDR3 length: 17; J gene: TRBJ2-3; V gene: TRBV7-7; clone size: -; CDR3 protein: CASSFHRRQDVTDTQYF
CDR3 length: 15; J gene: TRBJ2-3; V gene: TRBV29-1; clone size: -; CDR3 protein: CSVSVAGDRTDTQYF
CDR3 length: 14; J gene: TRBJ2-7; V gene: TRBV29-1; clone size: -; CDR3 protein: CSVEVLGQRQEQYF
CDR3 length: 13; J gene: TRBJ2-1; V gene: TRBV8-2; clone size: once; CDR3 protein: CASSFGPYNEQFF
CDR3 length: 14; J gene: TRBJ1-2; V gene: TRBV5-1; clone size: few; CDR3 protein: CASSLDRPDYGYTF
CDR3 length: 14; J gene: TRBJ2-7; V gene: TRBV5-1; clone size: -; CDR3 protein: CASSWDDPPYEQYF
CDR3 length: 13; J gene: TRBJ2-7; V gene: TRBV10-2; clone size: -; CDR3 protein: CASKSGGRYEQYF
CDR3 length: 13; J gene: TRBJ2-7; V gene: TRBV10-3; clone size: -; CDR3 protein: CAISESQTYEQYF
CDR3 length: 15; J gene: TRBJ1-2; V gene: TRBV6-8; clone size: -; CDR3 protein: CASRQGGAQNYGYTF
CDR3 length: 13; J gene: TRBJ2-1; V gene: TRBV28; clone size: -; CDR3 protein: CASTASGLNEQFF
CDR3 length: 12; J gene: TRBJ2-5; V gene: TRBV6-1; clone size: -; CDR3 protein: CASSEAQETQYF
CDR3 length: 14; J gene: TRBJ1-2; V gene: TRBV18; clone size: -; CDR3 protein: CASSLASSNYGYTF
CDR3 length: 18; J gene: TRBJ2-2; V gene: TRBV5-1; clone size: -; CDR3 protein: CASSLVFRGTANTGELFF
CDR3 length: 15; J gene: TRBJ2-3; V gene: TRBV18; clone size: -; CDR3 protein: CASSPRGDGTNTQYF
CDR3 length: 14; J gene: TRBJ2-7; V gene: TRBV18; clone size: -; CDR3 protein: CASSPIQGDQEQYF
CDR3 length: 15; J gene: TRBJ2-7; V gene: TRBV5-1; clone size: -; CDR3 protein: CASSLEVGAFYEQYF
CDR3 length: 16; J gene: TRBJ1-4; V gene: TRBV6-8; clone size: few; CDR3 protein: CASSYSIQKPFGDLLF
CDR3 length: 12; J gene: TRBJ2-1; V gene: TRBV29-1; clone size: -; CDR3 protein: CSVEAGGMEQFF
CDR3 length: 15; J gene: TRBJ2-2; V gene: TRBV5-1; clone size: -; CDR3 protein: CASSLAEDRSGELFF
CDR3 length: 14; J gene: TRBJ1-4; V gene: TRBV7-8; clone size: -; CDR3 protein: CASSLRVEGEKLFF
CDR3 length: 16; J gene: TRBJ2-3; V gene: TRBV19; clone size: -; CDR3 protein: CASSVTSGGGTDTQYF
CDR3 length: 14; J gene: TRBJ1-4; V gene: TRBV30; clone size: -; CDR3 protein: CAWAPGSSNEKLFF
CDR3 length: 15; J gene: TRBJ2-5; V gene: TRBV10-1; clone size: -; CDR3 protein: CASRGRAPYQETQYF
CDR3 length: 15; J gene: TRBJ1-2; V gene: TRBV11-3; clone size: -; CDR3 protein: CASSQGHRGNYGYTF
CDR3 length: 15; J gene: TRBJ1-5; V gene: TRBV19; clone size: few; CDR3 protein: CASEEVPHVNQPQHF